This paragraph reports one T cell receptor (beta chain). Its antigen is undetermined. This sample stems from a study of T cell repertoires in cytomegalovirus infection. Looking at the study overall: Peptides in the study included HLA-C-restricted and HLA-B-restricted CMV epitopes. Shared public TCR beta signatures pointed to both CMV infection and a matching HLA type.

Using its own MiXCR run on the reads, TCRdb lists one record per CDR3 protein. The sample shows under 50,000 distinct CDR3 sequences, about a fifth of them seen only once. Study results and limitations: In two of eight donors, the top clonotype was HLA-C-restricted CMV-specific.

This clonotype was sampled from a human donor in good health (CMV status not recorded). Some clones in this sample may be carry-over from other donors' samples. The sample in question was CD8+ T cells from cultured PBMCs, obtained from culture after CMV antigen stimulation.

DNA of the CDR3: TGTGCCAGCAGCCAAGATATAGGGGGGCTGATGGCTTTCTTT. Amino acids: CASSQDIGGLMAFF. The J gene is TRBJ1-1, the V gene TRBV3-1; D might be TRBD1 (6 bases). The V and J ends lost 0 bases and 11 bases respectively, with 16 bases between them. CDR3 length equals 14 residues. CDR1 is LGHDT and CDR2 is YNNKEL in the germline V gene (reference sequence).